This T cell receptor beta chain stems from a study of Tregs in tolerant kidney transplant recipients. Worth noting for this clone: The antigen is unknown.

Assay used: immunoSEQ multiplex PCR; TCRdb lists only in-frame clones, some missing. The sample lists approximately 67,000 clones, roughly 90% occurring once. Germline V gives CDR1 MGHRA, CDR2 YSYEKL. The CDR3 consists of 19 residues. The V gene end was trimmed by 4 bases and the J gene end by 3 bases; junction bases not matched to a gene: 19. Study results and caveats: This study did not directly address biological reproducibility.

The origin of this receptor is a human donor who received a combined kidney and bone marrow transplant. The material was CD8+ T cells from blood, obtained before the transplant. The chain employs TRBV4-1 and TRBJ2-7; TRBD2 aligns across 9 bases. CDR3 residues: CASSLAALPSGEFLYEQYF. The CDR3 bases are TGCGCCAGCAGCCTAGCAGCTTTGCCTAGCGGGGAATTCCTCTACGAGCAGTACTTC.